These 9 T cell receptor beta chains were all obtained from the same sample, sequenced in a study of post-analysis software for immune sequencing data. Their recognized antigens are unknown. Overall study results and limits: There were five TRBV segments more frequent in patients than controls, and TRBV5-6, TRBV5-1 and TRBV20-1 were among them.

Tagging with unique molecular identifiers was a feature of the TCR beta cDNA libraries. TCRdb reprocessed the PCR reads via MiXCR and lists one record per CDR3 protein. The sample lists hundreds of thousands of distinct CDR3 sequences, approximately 57% occurring once. Specimen: blood. The source of these receptors is a girl aged 10 to 17 with multiple sclerosis.

This clonotype turned up a few times. The chain links TRBV5-1 to TRBJ2-4; D might be TRBD1 (6 bases). The V and J ends lost 5 bases and 1 base respectively, with 10 bases between them. Germline loops: CDR1 SGHRS, CDR2 YFSETQ. The CDR3 sequence is 14 residues long. CDR3 protein: CASSYGQAKNIQYF. The CDR3 nucleotides are TGCGCCAGCAGTTACGGACAGGCCAAAAACATTCAGTACTTC.

V usage is TRBV13 and J usage is TRBJ2-1; 11 positions agree with TRBD2. The CDR3 is made up of 15 amino acids. V was pared by 5 bases and J by 4 bases, with 4 bases of the junction left unmatched. Germline V gene sequence: CDR1 PRHDT, CDR2 FYEKMQ (reference sequence). Here the CDR3 DNA reads TGTGCCAGCAGCATTACTAGCGGGGGATACAATGAGCAGTTCTTC. Its protein is CASSITSGGYNEQFF.

A few counts support this clonotype. V is TRBV7-9 and J is TRBJ2-7; a weak D match, TRBD2 (7 bases). V gave up 4 bases and J gave up 0 bases, with 13 bases separating them. CDR1 is SEHNR, CDR2 FQNEAQ, per germline (reference sequence). This CDR3 is built from 15 residues. CDR3 loop: CASSWPGGSSYEQYF. In nucleotides, the CDR3 is TGTGCCAGCAGCTGGCCGGGGGGCAGCTCCTACGAGCAGTACTTC.

This clonotype was seen more than once but under ten times. The rearrangement uses TRBV3-1 and TRBJ2-6; D call uncertain. The CDR3 is 15 residues long. The ends were cut back, 1 base at V and 0 bases at J, with 4 bases in the middle. CDR1 and CDR2 from the germline V gene are LGHDT and YNNKEL (reference sequence). CDR3 nucleotides: TGTGCCAGCAGCCAAGCGCCCTCTGGGGCCAACGTCCTGACTTTC. This encodes CASSQAPSGANVLTF.

J is TRBJ2-3 and V is TRBV15; D call uncertain. The V end was cut by 2 bases, the J end by 6 bases, with 18 bases between. Germline V lookup: CDR1 LNHNV, CDR2 YYDKDF (reference sequence). The CDR3 consists of 16 residues. The CDR3 DNA is TGTGCCACCAGCAGACCCGGGTCCCGCGAGAGGGATACGCAGTATTTT. It translates to CATSRPGSRERDTQYF.

This clonotype has just a few counts. The DNA for the CDR3 is TGCAGCGTTGATGGAGAGGGTGCCTACGAGCAGTACTTC. This codes for CSVDGEGAYEQYF. The gene calls are TRBV29-1 and TRBJ2-7; perhaps TRBD2 as D (5 bases). The CDR3 length is 13 residues. V lost 3 bases and J lost 2, with 11 bases in between. CDR1 is SQVTM, CDR2 ANQGSEA, per germline.

The rearrangement joins TRBV27 to TRBJ2-5; D perhaps matches TRBD2 (6 bases). The germline CDR1 and CDR2 sequences are MNHEY and SMNVEV (reference sequence). The CDR3 covers 14 residues. V was shortened by 2 bases and J by 5 bases, with 12 bases between the two germline ends. The CDR3 protein is CASSLGGWGETQYF. CDR3 nucleotide sequence: TGTGCCAGCAGTTTAGGAGGGTGGGGGGAGACCCAGTACTTC.

The chain couples TRBV29-1 to TRBJ2-3; TRBD1 is a possible D gene (6 bases). Trimming took off 4 bases at V and 2 bases at J, with 22 bases between the two ends. This CDR3 region has 17 residues. Germline V lookup: CDR1 SQVTM, CDR2 ANQGSEA. DNA for the CDR3: TGCAGCGTTGGGGCGCCCTGGGGCAGGGGTACCACAGATACGCAGTATTTT. Its translation is CSVGAPWGRGTTDTQYF.

This clonotype showed up just a few times. The chain couples TRBV20-1 to TRBJ2-3, with D unresolved. Trimming took 0 bases from V and 6 from J, leaving 13 bases between them. Per germline, CDR1 DFQATT and CDR2 SNEGSKA (reference sequence). This CDR3 contains 14 residues. CDR3 sequence: CSARDGPRFDTQYF. CDR3 nucleotides: TGCAGTGCTAGAGACGGGCCAAGGTTTGATACGCAGTATTTT.